Below are 5 T cell receptor beta chains sequenced from a single sample in a study of cytomegalovirus exposure and HLA in healthy donors. PCR employed 60 Vbeta and 13 Jbeta primers. The method was immunoSEQ multiplex PCR; TCRdb's version includes in-frame clones alone and lacks a portion of them. The repertoire includes some 170,000 clones, about 72% of them detected once, and approximately 1.4% sits in the top ten. Sequencing was performed on PBMCs. All receptors derive from a man aged 60 to 69 in good health and CMV-seronegative.

CDR3 in amino acids: CASSFPPQLRSTGELFF. Written as DNA, the CDR3 is TGTGCCAGCAGTTTCCCCCCCCAATTGCGGTCCACCGGGGAGCTGTTTTTT. The gene calls are TRBV28 and TRBJ2-2; no firm D call. The CDR3 extends over 17 amino acids. Deletions cut 3 bases from V and 4 bases from J, with 18 bases between. Germline assignment: CDR1 MDHEN and CDR2 SYDVKM.

In its sample, this clone was seen once. The chain couples TRBV4-1 to TRBJ2-5; 8 nucleotides line up with TRBD2. This CDR3 region has 17 residues. J lost 9 bases, V lost 0 bases, and 15 bases had no gene match. Germline-derived CDR1 and CDR2 are MGHRA and YSYEKL. The CDR3 DNA reads TGCGCCAGCAGCCAAGATGGCGCTAGCGGGCTATCGGGGGCCCAGTACTTC. Residues: CASSQDGASGLSGAQYF.

This clone was observed a few times. The chain uses TRBV6-5 and TRBJ2-5; 7 positions match TRBD2. This CDR3 contains 16 residues. Germline V gene data show CDR1 as MNHEY and CDR2 as SVGAGI. V was pared by 2 bases and J by 2 bases, with 8 bases of the junction left unmatched. The CDR3, as DNA: TGTGCCAGCAGTTACCAATTAGGCGGGAGTCAAGAGACCCAGTACTTC. Residues: CASSYQLGGSQETQYF.

The J gene is TRBJ2-4, the V gene TRBV7-8, with D possibly TRBD1 on 5 matching bases. Germline V gene sequence: CDR1 SGHVS, CDR2 FQNEAQ. V was cut by 0 bases and J by 5 bases, with 8 bases left in between. There are 14 residues in the CDR3. The CDR3 sequence: CASSLAWTQNIQYF. CDR3 sequence (DNA): TGTGCCAGCAGCTTAGCGTGGACACAAAACATTCAGTACTTC.

V is TRBV27 and J is TRBJ2-1; D uncertain. CDR3 length equals 12 residues. Germline CDR1 MNHEY, CDR2 SMNVEV (reference sequence). The V gene lost 2 bases and the J gene lost 13 bases, with 12 bases spanning the gap. The CDR3 bases are TGTGCCAGCAGTTTAAGGCTCCCGACACAGTTCTTC. Translating it yields CASSLRLPTQFF.